The 20 T cell receptor beta chains given below trace back to one sample, sequenced in a study of cytomegalovirus exposure and HLA in healthy donors. PCR primers comprised 60 Vbeta and 13 Jbeta primers. TCRdb's copy holds only in-frame clones and misses some; the assay was immunoSEQ multiplex PCR. The sample includes 95,000 to 150,000 clones, approximately 80% of them seen just once. The sample comprised PBMCs. The receptors derive from a man aged 40-49 years in good health and CMV-seronegative.

The chain combines TRBV7-9 with TRBJ1-2; D is unresolved. Between the trimmed V and J ends, which lost 3 bases and 0 bases, there was a span of 11 bases. Germline loops: CDR1 SEHNR, CDR2 FQNEAQ (reference sequence). This CDR3 spans 15 amino acids. The CDR3 spells CASSFGGRANYGYTF. The CDR3, as DNA: TGTGCCAGCAGCTTTGGAGGTCGTGCTAACTATGGCTACACCTTC.

This sequence joins TRBV5-1 and TRBJ1-3; a possible D gene is TRBD1 (5 bases). This CDR3 comprises 15 residues. V was trimmed by 2 bases and J by 8 bases, leaving 17 bases between them. Per the germline V gene, CDR1 is SGHRS and CDR2 is YFSETQ. The CDR3 sequence is CASSFGQGTGDTIYF. The DNA of the CDR3 is TGCGCCAGCAGCTTTGGGCAGGGTACCGGAGACACCATATATTTT. The full variable domain, completed using reference TRBV5-1 and TRBJ1-3, is KAGVTQTPRYLIKTRGQQVTLSCSPISGHRSVSWYQQTPGQGLQFLFEYFSETQRNKGNFPGRFSGRQFSNSRSEMNVSTLELGDSALYLCASSFGQGTGDTIYFGEGSWLTVV.

The chain links TRBV7-9 to TRBJ2-3; 16 nucleotides agree with TRBD2. The germline gives CDR1 SEHNR, CDR2 FQNEAQ (reference sequence). Unmatched junction bases numbered 3, after V lost 5 bases and J lost 4 bases. This CDR3 is 16 amino acids long. The CDR3 DNA reads as TGTGCCAGCAGCCAAGGGACTAGCGGGGGGGCAGATACGCAGTATTTT. The encoded protein is CASSQGTSGGADTQYF.

This sequence joins TRBV30 and TRBJ2-7, with D possibly matching TRBD1 (6 bases). This CDR3 contains 16 residues. V was cut by 3 bases and J by 3 bases, with 21 bases left in between. Per the germline V gene, CDR1 is GTSNPN and CDR2 is SVGIG (reference sequence). CDR3 coding DNA: TGTGCCTGGAGACGGACAGAACCACTTAGAATCTACGAGCAGTACTTC. The encoded protein is CAWRRTEPLRIYEQYF. The full variable domain, its missing parts supplied by reference TRBV30 and TRBJ2-7, is SQTIHQWPATLVQPVGSPLSLECTVEGTSNPNLYWYRQAAGRGLQLLFYSVGIGQISSEVPQNLSASRPQDRQFILSSKKLLLSDSGFYLCAWRRTEPLRIYEQYFGPGTRLTVT.

This clone appeared a few times. The genes are TRBV27 and TRBJ1-5; D might be TRBD1 (6 bases). The V and J ends lost 5 bases and 2 bases respectively, with 16 bases between them. This CDR3 is 16 amino acids long. Looked up from germline, CDR1 is MNHEY and CDR2 is SMNVEV (reference sequence). The CDR3 spells CASSPRGGGGNQPQHF. The CDR3 region has the DNA TGTGCCAGCAGTCCCCGAGGGGGGGGCGGCAATCAGCCCCAGCATTTT.

The chain carries TRBV7-9 and TRBJ1-2; D is possibly TRBD1 (6 bases). The CDR3 length is 14 residues. Germline CDR1 reads SEHNR; CDR2 reads FQNEAQ (reference sequence). Trimming removed 4 bases from V and 6 bases from J, with 15 bases in between. CDR3 in amino acids: CASSSADRSDGYTF. The CDR3 DNA is TGTGCCAGCAGCTCGGCAGACAGGTCGGATGGCTACACCTTC.

CDR3 loop: CSVSPGARLAEAFF. Here the CDR3 DNA reads TGCAGCGTTAGTCCAGGGGCCCGGTTGGCTGAAGCTTTCTTT. The genes are TRBV29-1 and TRBJ1-1, with a possible D match to TRBD1 (6 bases). The CDR3 consists of 14 residues. In germline, CDR1 is SQVTM, CDR2 ANQGSEA. The ends were cut back, 5 bases at V and 6 bases at J, with 19 bases in the middle.

The chain joins TRBV5-6 to TRBJ1-5; D not resolved. This CDR3 has 15 amino acids. Trimming pared 0 bases from V and 7 bases from J, leaving 14 bases between. Germline V gene sequence: CDR1 SGHDT, CDR2 YYEEEE. The CDR3 sequence is CASSLAIAGNQPQHF. CDR3 sequence (DNA): TGTGCCAGCAGCTTGGCCATTGCAGGTAACCAGCCCCAGCATTTT.

The chain carries TRBV7-2 and TRBJ2-7; 10 bases align to TRBD1. Germline CDR1 is SGHTA and CDR2 is FQGNSA. V shed 2 bases and J 0 bases; nucleotides not matched to a gene: 4. The CDR3 is 16 amino acids. CDR3 nucleotide sequence: TGTGCCAGCAGCTTATCGGGACAGGGGAGCTCCTACGAGCAGTACTTC. It is translated as CASSLSGQGSSYEQYF.

The chain carries TRBV11-2 and TRBJ2-1; 7 bases are a match to TRBD2. In germline, CDR1 is SGHAT, CDR2 FQNNGV. The CDR3 sequence is 15 residues long. V lost 3 bases, J lost 2 bases, and 4 bases stayed unmatched. CDR3 in amino acids: CASSFTGGTYNEQFF. The CDR3 DNA is TGTGCCAGCAGCTTTACCGGGGGGACCTACAATGAGCAGTTCTTC. The whole variable domain, filled in from reference TRBV11-2 and TRBJ2-1, reads EAGVAQSPRYKIIEKRQSVAFWCNPISGHATLYWYQQILGQGPKLLIQFQNNGVVDDSQLPKDRFSAERLKGVDSTLKIQPAKLEDSAVYLCASSFTGGTYNEQFFGPGTRLTVL.

The rearrangement uses TRBV7-2 and TRBJ2-7; 8 positions match TRBD2. The CDR3 is made up of 16 amino acids. V was clipped by 1 base and J by 4 bases; unmatched bases: 9. The germline V gene encodes CDR1 SGHTA and CDR2 FQGNSA. The CDR3 sequence: CASSLDLLAGSYEQYF. For the CDR3, the DNA is TGTGCCAGCAGCTTAGATTTGTTAGCGGGGTCATACGAGCAGTACTTC.

A few counts support this clone. J is TRBJ2-7 and V is TRBV6-5, with 9 bases that match TRBD1. The V segment lost 4 bases and the J segment 6 bases; nucleotides outside the gene matches: 4. Germline assignment: CDR1 MNHEY and CDR2 SVGAGI. The CDR3 extends over 13 amino acids. For the CDR3, the DNA is TGTGCCAGCAGTTCCGGGACAGGGTTCGAGCAGTACTTC. Translation: CASSSGTGFEQYF.

The V call is TRBV5-6, the J call TRBJ2-5, with D maybe TRBD2 (5 bases). V lost 0 bases and J lost 3, with 12 bases in between. CDR3 length equals 15 residues. Germline values: CDR1 SGHDT, CDR2 YYEEEE. CDR3 sequence reads: CASSLAWQEEETQYF. In nucleotides, the CDR3 is TGTGCCAGCAGCTTGGCCTGGCAGGAGGAAGAGACCCAGTACTTC. The variable domain in full, completed from reference TRBV5-6 and TRBJ2-5, reads DAGVTQSPTHLIKTRGQQVTLRCSPKSGHDTVSWYQQALGQGPQFIFQYYEEEERQRGNFPDRFSGHQFPNYSSELNVNALLLGDSALYLCASSLAWQEEETQYFGPGTRLLVL.

This chain joins TRBV9 and TRBJ1-3, with no clear D. Trimming took off 1 base at V and 4 bases at J, with 12 bases between the two ends. The CDR3 sequence is 15 residues long. Per germline, CDR1 SGDLS and CDR2 YYNGEE. The DNA of the CDR3 is TGTGCCAGCAGCGTATCGCGGTTCGAGGGAAACACCATATATTTT. It translates to CASSVSRFEGNTIYF.

The CDR3 coding sequence is TGTGCCAGCACCTTCAGGACAGGGGGCAGAAACACCATATATTTT. It translates to CASTFRTGGRNTIYF. This chain uses TRBV7-8 with TRBJ1-3, with 11 bases lining up with TRBD1. CDR3 length equals 15 residues. The J segment lost 5 bases and the V segment lost 7 bases, leaving 7 bases of the junction unmatched. Germline V gene sequence: CDR1 SGHVS, CDR2 FQNEAQ.

V usage is TRBV7-3 and J usage is TRBJ2-2; D perhaps matches TRBD2 (6 bases). V dropped 1 base and J dropped 6 bases, with 9 bases sitting between them. CDR3 length: 14 residues. Germline-derived CDR1 and CDR2 are SGHTA and FQGTGA. The CDR3 region is CASSLSGGSGELFF. In DNA form, the CDR3 reads TGTGCCAGCAGCTTAAGTGGAGGGTCCGGGGAGCTGTTTTTT.

This chain joins TRBV28 and TRBJ2-3; 12 bases agree with TRBD1. In germline, CDR1 is MDHEN, CDR2 SYDVKM. With 8 bases clipped from V and 0 bases from J, the junction kept 9 bases outside the gene matches. The CDR3 length is 17 residues. CDR3 in DNA: TGTGCCAGCGGGGACAGGGGGCGGTTAAGTAGCACAGATACGCAGTATTTT. It specifies CASGDRGRLSSTDTQYF.

The chain combines TRBV29-1 with TRBJ2-7; a weak D match, TRBD1 (5 bases). V lost 7 bases and J 3 bases, leaving 13 bases between the germline ends. Looked up from germline, CDR1 is SQVTM and CDR2 is ANQGSEA. The CDR3 consists of 12 residues. Written as DNA, the CDR3 is TGCAGCGGAGGACACCTAGGCTACGAGCAGTACTTC. Protein product: CSGGHLGYEQYF.

The genes are TRBV19 and TRBJ2-5; 14 bases match TRBD2. From germline, CDR1 is LNHDA and CDR2 SQIVND (reference sequence). The CDR3 extends over 16 amino acids. The V and J ends lost 3 bases and 6 bases, in that order; junction bases with no gene match: 6. The CDR3: CASSMETSGGAKTQYF. The CDR3 DNA reads TGTGCCAGTAGTATGGAGACTAGCGGGGGGGCAAAGACCCAGTACTTC.

This clone was counted a few times. The chain recombines TRBV4-2 with TRBJ1-1; 7 bases fit TRBD1. The CDR3 covers 17 residues. V shed 0 bases and J 0 bases; nucleotides not matched to a gene: 7. Germline V gene lookup returns CDR1 LGHNA and CDR2 YNFKEQ. Written as DNA, the CDR3 is TGTGCCAGCAGCCAAGACCCGACAGGGCAATTGAACACTGAAGCTTTCTTT. It specifies CASSQDPTGQLNTEAFF.